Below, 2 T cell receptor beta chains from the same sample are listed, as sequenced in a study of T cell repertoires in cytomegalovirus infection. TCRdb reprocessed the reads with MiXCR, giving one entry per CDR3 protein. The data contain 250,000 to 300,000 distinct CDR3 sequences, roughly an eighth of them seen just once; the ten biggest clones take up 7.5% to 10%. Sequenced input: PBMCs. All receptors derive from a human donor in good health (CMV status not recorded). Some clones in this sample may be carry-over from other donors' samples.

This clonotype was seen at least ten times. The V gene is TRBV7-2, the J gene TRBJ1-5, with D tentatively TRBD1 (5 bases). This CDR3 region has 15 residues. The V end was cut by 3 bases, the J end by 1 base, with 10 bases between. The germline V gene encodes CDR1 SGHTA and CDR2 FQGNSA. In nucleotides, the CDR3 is TGTGCCAGCAGCTTCGGCCAGGGAAGCAATCAGCCCCAGCATTTT. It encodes CASSFGQGSNQPQHF.

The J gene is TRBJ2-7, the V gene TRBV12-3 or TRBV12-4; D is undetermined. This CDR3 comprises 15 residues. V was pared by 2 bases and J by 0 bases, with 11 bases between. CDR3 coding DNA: TGTGCCAGCAGTTTATCTATCCTTAGCTCCTACGAGCAGTACTTC. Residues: CASSLSILSSYEQYF.